This TCR beta chain was sequenced for a study of blood T cell repertoires in COVID-19. Germline V gives CDR1 GTSNPN, CDR2 SVGIG (reference sequence). The CDR3 consists of 14 residues. V was trimmed by 1 base and J by 2 bases, leaving 12 bases between them. Under the authors' procedure: Quantification of nucleated cells was approximated via reference gene primer amplification. Clones were sequenced by immunoSEQ multiplex PCR, and TCRdb holds only the in-frame ones, with some missing. The DNA gave D and trimming, while V, J and clone size come from that table. The profile shows about 54,000 clones, about nine tenths of them singletons.

This chain uses TRBV30 with TRBJ2-7, with a weak D call TRBD2 (6 bases). This sequence was found in a man in his 60s with active COVID-19. Material for sequencing was peripheral blood. The CDR3 protein is CAWSGRGSAYEQYF. The CDR3 DNA follows: TGTGCCTGGAGTGGTCGGGGGTCCGCCTACGAGCAGTACTTC. The full variable domain, its missing parts supplied by reference TRBV30 and TRBJ2-7, is SQTIHQWPATLVQPVGSPLSLECTVEGTSNPNLYWYRQAAGRGLQLLFYSVGIGQISSEVPQNLSASRPQDRQFILSSKKLLLSDSGFYLCAWSGRGSAYEQYFGPGTRLTVT.